This T cell receptor (beta chain) was found in a study of blood T cell repertoires in COVID-19. The repertoire was sequenced with immunoSEQ multiplex PCR; TCRdb's copy has only in-frame clones and lacks some. The sample lists a few hundred thousand clones, 84% seen once, with about 7% in the top ten. Grouping used clinical history reported by participants in a survey and questionnaire. Cohort 3 donors were reported recovered after two negative PCRs, clearance, or symptom resolution. CDR1 is SGHTS, CDR2 YDEGEE, per germline. CDR3 size: 15 residues. V lost 2 bases and J lost 8; bases outside the gene matches: 8.

The material sequenced was PBMCs or T cells enriched from blood (not recorded which). The chain has TRBV5-8 and TRBJ2-1; 9 nucleotides line up with TRBD2. This sequence originates from a woman between 40 and 50 years old who had recovered from COVID-19. The chain's CDR3 is CASSFLAGVSDEQFF. Here the CDR3 DNA reads TGTGCCAGCAGCTTCTTAGCGGGAGTGTCGGATGAGCAGTTCTTC.